The sequence of this T cell receptor beta chain was determined in a study of post-analysis software for immune sequencing data. Prepared TCR beta cDNA libraries contained unique molecular identifiers. Each CDR3 protein is one row after TCRdb ran MiXCR on the PCR reads. The table records about 430,000 distinct CDR3 sequences, roughly 38% of them present only once. A note on this clonotype: What it recognizes is unknown.

The V end was cut by 0 bases, the J end by 6 bases, with 15 bases between. This CDR3 has 15 residues. CDR1 is DFQATT, CDR2 SNEGSKA, per germline (reference sequence). Study findings and constraints: People with multiple sclerosis had a significantly lower normalized Chao1 diversity than controls did. Roughly 5 TRBV segments occurring more often in patients than controls included TRBV5-6, TRBV5-1 and TRBV20-1.

This sequence was found in a girl aged 2 to 9 with multiple sclerosis. Sequencing input: blood. The rearrangement uses TRBV20-1 and TRBJ2-1; no definite D call. CDR3 in amino acids: CSARDGVLGLNEQFF. DNA for the CDR3: TGCAGTGCTAGAGATGGGGTCCTAGGCCTCAATGAGCAGTTCTTC.